This entry describes one T cell receptor beta chain. CDR3 length equals 9 residues. Germline V gives CDR1 DFQATT, CDR2 SNEGSKA (reference sequence). This sample stems from a study of long-term antiretroviral therapy in people with HIV. The assay used was immunoSEQ (version v3.0), run at survey level. TCRdb's table, derived via immunoSEQ multiplex PCR, lists solely in-frame clones and lacks some. The sample consists of some 30,000 clones, roughly nine tenths of them appearing once. The input for sequencing was unsorted PBMCs, taken 2 years after starting antiretroviral therapy. The V and J genes are TRBV20-1 and TRBJ1-2, with D hard to call. The TCR was taken from a man over 45 with HIV. The DNA for the CDR3 is TGCAGGAAGGGTGTTGGCTACACCTTC. Encoded protein: CRKGVGYTF.